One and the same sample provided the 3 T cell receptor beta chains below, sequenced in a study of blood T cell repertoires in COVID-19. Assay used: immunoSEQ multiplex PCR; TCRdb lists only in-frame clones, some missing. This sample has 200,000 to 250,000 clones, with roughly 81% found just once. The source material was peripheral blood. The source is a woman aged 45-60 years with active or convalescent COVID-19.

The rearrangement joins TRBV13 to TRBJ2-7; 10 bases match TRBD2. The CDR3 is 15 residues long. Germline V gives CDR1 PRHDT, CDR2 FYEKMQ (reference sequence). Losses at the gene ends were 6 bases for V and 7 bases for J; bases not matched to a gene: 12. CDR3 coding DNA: TGTGCCAGCAGTCTTCGAACTAGCGGGGTGGGGGAGCAGTACTTC. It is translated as CASSLRTSGVGEQYF.

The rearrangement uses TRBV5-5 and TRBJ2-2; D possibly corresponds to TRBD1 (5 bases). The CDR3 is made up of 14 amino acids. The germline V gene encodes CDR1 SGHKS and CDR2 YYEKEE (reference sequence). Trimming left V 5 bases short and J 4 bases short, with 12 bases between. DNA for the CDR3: TGTGCCAGCAGAATACAGGTGGGCACCGGGGAGCTGTTTTTT. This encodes CASRIQVGTGELFF.

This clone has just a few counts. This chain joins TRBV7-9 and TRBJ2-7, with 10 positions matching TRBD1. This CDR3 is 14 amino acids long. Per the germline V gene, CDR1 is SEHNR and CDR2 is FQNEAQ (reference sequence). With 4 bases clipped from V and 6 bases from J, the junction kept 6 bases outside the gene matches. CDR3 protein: CASSSGTGAPEQYV. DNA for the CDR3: TGTGCCAGCAGCTCCGGGACAGGGGCTCCCGAGCAGTACGTC.